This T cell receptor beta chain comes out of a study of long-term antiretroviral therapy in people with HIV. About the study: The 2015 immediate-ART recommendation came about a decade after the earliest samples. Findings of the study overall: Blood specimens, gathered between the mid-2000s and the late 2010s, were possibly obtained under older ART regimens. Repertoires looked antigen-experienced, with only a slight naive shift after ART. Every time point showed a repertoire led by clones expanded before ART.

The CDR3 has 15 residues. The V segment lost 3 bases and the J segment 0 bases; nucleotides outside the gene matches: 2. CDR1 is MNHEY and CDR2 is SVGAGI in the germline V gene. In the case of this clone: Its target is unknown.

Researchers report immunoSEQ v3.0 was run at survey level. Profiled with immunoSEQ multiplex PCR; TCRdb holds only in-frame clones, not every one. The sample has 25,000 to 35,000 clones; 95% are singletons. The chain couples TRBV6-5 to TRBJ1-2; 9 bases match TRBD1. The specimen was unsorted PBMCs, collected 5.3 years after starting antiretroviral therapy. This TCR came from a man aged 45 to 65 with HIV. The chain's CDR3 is CASSYRQGANYGYTF. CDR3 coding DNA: TGTGCCAGCAGTTATCGACAGGGGGCTAACTATGGCTACACCTTC.